This record looks at one TCR beta chain sequence and its context. Its cognate antigen is unknown. The CDR3 totals 15 residues. A single record per CDR3 protein comes from TCRdb applying MiXCR to the RT-PCR reads. The sample carries around 520,000 distinct CDR3 sequences, 12% recorded once. The sample comes from a study of response to subunit inactivated influenza vaccine. Study-level points and caveats: Each seasonal influenza vaccination recruits few new T cells, the authors suggested.

The genes are TRBV23-1 and TRBJ2-5; a weak D match, TRBD2 (5 bases). TRBV23-1 is an ORF for which the function is uncertain. The receptor was derived from a man aged 50-59 years who received an inactivated influenza vaccine. The source material was PBMCs from blood, sampled on the day of vaccination. The CDR3 coding sequence is TGCCCCGAAACGAAGGGCGGGTGTGAGGATGAGACCCAGTACTTC. Amino acids: CPETKGGCEDETQYF.